This T cell receptor (beta chain) originates from a study of T cell clonotyping in hematopoietic cell transplantation. Repertoires were generated with immunoSEQ multiplex PCR, while TCRdb's copy carries only in-frame clones and drops some. The sample lists some 76,000 clones, about 96% occurring once. Stated time point: recipient sample about 28 days before transplant, after cytoreduction. Germline values: CDR1 SGHTA, CDR2 FQGNSA. V gave up 2 bases and J gave up 1 base, with 8 bases separating them. The CDR3 sequence is 15 residues long. The specimen was peripheral blood mononuclear cells, collected before stem cell transplant. The sequence was collected from a woman aged 45-65 years with acute myeloid leukemia. Some clones in this sample may be carry-over from other donors' samples. V is TRBV7-2 and J is TRBJ2-2, with unresolved D. CDR3 loop: CASSLNSGNTGELFF. The CDR3 DNA is TGTGCCAGCAGCTTAAACTCAGGGAACACCGGGGAGCTGTTTTTT.